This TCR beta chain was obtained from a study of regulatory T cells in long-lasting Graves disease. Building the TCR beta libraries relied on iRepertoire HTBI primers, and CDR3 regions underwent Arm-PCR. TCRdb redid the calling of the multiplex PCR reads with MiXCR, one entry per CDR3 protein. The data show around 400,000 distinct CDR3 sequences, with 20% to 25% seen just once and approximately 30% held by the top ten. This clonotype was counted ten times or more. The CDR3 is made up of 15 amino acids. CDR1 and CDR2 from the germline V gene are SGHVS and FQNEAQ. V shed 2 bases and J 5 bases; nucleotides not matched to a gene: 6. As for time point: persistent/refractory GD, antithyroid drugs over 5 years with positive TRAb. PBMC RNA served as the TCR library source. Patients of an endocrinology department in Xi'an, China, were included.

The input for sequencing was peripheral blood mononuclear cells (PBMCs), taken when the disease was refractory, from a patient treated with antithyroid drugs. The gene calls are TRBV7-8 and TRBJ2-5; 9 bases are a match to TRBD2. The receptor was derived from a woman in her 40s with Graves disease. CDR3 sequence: CASSLPSGIWETQYF. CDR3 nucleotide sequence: TGTGCCAGCAGCTTACCTAGCGGGATTTGGGAGACCCAGTACTTC.